A selection of T cell receptor beta chains follows, all from one sample in a study of T cells after posttransplantation cyclophosphamide. Using immunoSEQ multiplex PCR, the repertoire was profiled, and TCRdb retains in-frame clones only, with some absent. The sample consists of about 18,000 clones, around four fifths of them appearing once. The sequencing sample was made of memory CD4+ T cells sorted from blood. The receptors derive from a man aged 25 to 40 in good health and a related stem cell transplant donor. CDR3s leave out the opening cysteine and the closing phenylalanine or tryptophan. The order of the fields is V gene, J gene, CDR3 protein.

v_call: TRBV4-1; j_call: TRBJ2-5; cdr3_aa: ASSQDNYQETQY
v_call: TRBV14; j_call: TRBJ2-2; cdr3_aa: AGSPLGLADLTGELF
v_call: TRBV5-6; j_call: TRBJ1-5; cdr3_aa: ASSASRTGSNQPQH
v_call: TRBV4-2; j_call: TRBJ1-2; cdr3_aa: ASSPQPGTGNGYT
v_call: TRBV5-1; j_call: TRBJ2-6; cdr3_aa: ASSLGEYSGANVLT
v_call: TRBV5-1; j_call: TRBJ1-1; cdr3_aa: ASSPSGVEHATEAF
v_call: TRBV25-1; j_call: TRBJ1-6; cdr3_aa: ASSPAGNSPLH
v_call: TRBV19; j_call: TRBJ1-5; cdr3_aa: ASSMGQGARQPQH
v_call: TRBV5-1; j_call: TRBJ2-3; cdr3_aa: ASSFQSTDTQY
v_call: TRBV5-1; j_call: TRBJ2-2; cdr3_aa: ASSLGGSGAAGELF
v_call: TRBV5-1; j_call: TRBJ2-7; cdr3_aa: ASSSETGWAGEQY
v_call: TRBV7-9; j_call: TRBJ2-1; cdr3_aa: ASSLVVGDEQF
v_call: TRBV14; j_call: TRBJ2-7; cdr3_aa: ASSQIKHLEGSYEQY
v_call: TRBV13; j_call: TRBJ2-1; cdr3_aa: ASSSSRDSNEQF
v_call: TRBV6-1; j_call: TRBJ2-1; cdr3_aa: ASSATSGGARRGEQF
v_call: TRBV5-6; j_call: TRBJ1-4; cdr3_aa: ASSFSGMYEKLF
v_call: TRBV28; j_call: TRBJ1-4; cdr3_aa: ASSQGGEAAGKLF
v_call: TRBV5-4; j_call: TRBJ1-3; cdr3_aa: ASSLEGRRAGNTIY
v_call: TRBV13; j_call: TRBJ2-5; cdr3_aa: ASSLRAGGFQETQY
v_call: TRBV28; j_call: TRBJ1-2; cdr3_aa: ASSLNVNPSHGGYT
v_call: TRBV7-9; j_call: TRBJ2-7; cdr3_aa: ASSQSGGLLYEQY
v_call: TRBV4-1; j_call: TRBJ2-3; cdr3_aa: ASNLRDRSTDTQY
v_call: TRBV29-1; j_call: TRBJ1-6; cdr3_aa: SIADSYNSPLH
v_call: TRBV7-6; j_call: TRBJ2-4; cdr3_aa: ASSGGDKNIQY
v_call: TRBV19; j_call: TRBJ1-6; cdr3_aa: ASSRGGSEPLH
v_call: TRBV5-1; j_call: TRBJ2-3; cdr3_aa: ASTGLAGADTQY
v_call: TRBV5-1; j_call: TRBJ2-1; cdr3_aa: ASSFPSRGEQF
v_call: TRBV5-6; j_call: TRBJ2-5; cdr3_aa: ASSLGTSGGEETQY
v_call: TRBV28; j_call: TRBJ1-4; cdr3_aa: ASRRQGATNEKLF
v_call: TRBV19; j_call: TRBJ1-1; cdr3_aa: ASSYRGVNTEAF
v_call: TRBV19; j_call: TRBJ1-5; cdr3_aa: ASSRGYRGDQPQH
v_call: TRBV7-8; j_call: TRBJ2-7; cdr3_aa: ASSLRTSGAYEQY
v_call: TRBV12-5; j_call: TRBJ2-7; cdr3_aa: ASGLGVMAGQEPFLSSYEQY
v_call: TRBV5-4; j_call: TRBJ1-1; cdr3_aa: ASSPTGDTEAF
v_call: TRBV28; j_call: TRBJ1-2; cdr3_aa: ASSFWGQGTANYGYT
v_call: TRBV6-1; j_call: TRBJ2-5; cdr3_aa: ASSDPSSQY
v_call: TRBV29-1; j_call: TRBJ2-3; cdr3_aa: SVDGAGIDTQY
v_call: TRBV19; j_call: TRBJ1-2; cdr3_aa: ASQIPGQGNYGYT
v_call: TRBV14; j_call: TRBJ1-2; cdr3_aa: ASSQEETYGYT
v_call: TRBV5-1; j_call: TRBJ2-3; cdr3_aa: ASKGLRQGYTDTQY
v_call: TRBV5-1; j_call: TRBJ2-3; cdr3_aa: ASSLGSGTDTQY
v_call: TRBV27; j_call: TRBJ2-7; cdr3_aa: ASSSPSGGRSYEQY
v_call: TRBV4-1; j_call: TRBJ2-3; cdr3_aa: ASSHLGQAVSDTQY
v_call: TRBV6-1; j_call: TRBJ1-1; cdr3_aa: ASSVTGTTEAF
v_call: TRBV7-2; j_call: TRBJ2-7; cdr3_aa: ASSLASRLYEQY
v_call: TRBV6-1; j_call: TRBJ2-1; cdr3_aa: ASSEEGFGTRGNEQF
v_call: TRBV6-5; j_call: TRBJ1-3; cdr3_aa: ASTPSDSGNTIY
v_call: TRBV6-1; j_call: TRBJ2-3; cdr3_aa: ASSEFNSFTDTQY
v_call: TRBV5-1; j_call: TRBJ2-7; cdr3_aa: ASSLSRSYEQY
v_call: TRBV7-2; j_call: TRBJ2-2; cdr3_aa: ASRKNGGNTGELF
v_call: TRBV2; j_call: TRBJ1-3; cdr3_aa: ASSRQGTGNTIY
v_call: TRBV6-4; j_call: TRBJ2-5; cdr3_aa: ASSYQAGGQETQY
v_call: TRBV5-1; j_call: TRBJ2-1; cdr3_aa: ASSPYSRGGRQF
v_call: TRBV5-1; j_call: TRBJ2-2; cdr3_aa: ASSLGRMVYTGELF
v_call: TRBV2; j_call: TRBJ2-5; cdr3_aa: ASSPMRETQY
v_call: TRBV7-2; j_call: TRBJ1-5; cdr3_aa: ASSPDRALRPQH
v_call: TRBV21-1; j_call: TRBJ2-2; cdr3_aa: ASSKAGQGTSGELF
v_call: TRBV5-6; j_call: TRBJ1-1; cdr3_aa: ASSRRTGAEAF
v_call: TRBV2; j_call: TRBJ1-2; cdr3_aa: ASSVQGKGGYT